This entry describes one T cell receptor (beta chain). The specificity of this receptor is unknown. A junction end diverges from the germline sequence, so it may reflect a read error. The approximately 41 donors, aged roughly 6 to 95 years, were systemically healthy Caucasian individuals from Russia. About 10 milliliters of peripheral blood were collected from each donor into EDTA-treated Vacutainer tubes. Ficoll-Paque density-gradient centrifugation was used to isolate PBMCs, with at least 7 million obtained per sample. Total RNA was extracted from PBMCs with Trizol reagent, with at least 6 micrograms obtained per sample. For every donor, an aliquot of PBMCs went through flow cytometry to measure the percentages of naive CD45RAhigh/CD27high T cells. From cysteine to phenylalanine, the CDR3 is 15 amino acids long. Only the CDR3 region is kept as DNA, spanning 45 bases read in frame from base 1. CDR1 is given as MNHEY and CDR2 as SVGEGT, both from the germline V gene.

These data belong to a study of blood T cells in healthy people across ages (dated by TCRdb to between 2014 and 2016). Context from the whole study: In model experiments, template switching captured about one uniquely barcoded TCR beta cDNA molecule for every two T cells. Using deep sequencing normalized with unique cDNA molecular identifiers, the study measured how TCR beta repertoire diversity changes with age. The donors were divided into four age groups: young (average around 17 years), middle-aged (about 39), aged (62) and long-lived (roughly 82). Donors of different ages were randomly distributed across sequencing lanes to avoid experimental bias. Two additional independent replicas of 1 million unique cDNA reads from the same blood draw were analyzed for two donors (one aged 18 to 29 and one aged 80 or older).

What the research found in general, with its limitations: Donor CMV infection status was unknown, potentially confounding age-related changes in expanded clonotypes. Estimates of total diversity based on one million sequenced T cells were regarded as lower bounds and as underestimates. Compared with the aged group, more naive CD4+ T cells, fewer expanded clones and increased TCR diversity were shown by the long-lived group, suggesting age selection. A strong correlation was found between observed TCR beta diversity and the percentage of naive T cells measured by flow cytometry. Conclusive comparison of naive and antigen-experienced compartments was prevented by the profiling of bulk unsorted PBMCs. As age increased, observed TCR beta diversity per million T cells dropped in a roughly linear way, and a significant reduction was already evident by age 40.

The library was prepared using 5' RACE. The sequencer listed for this sample is Illumina HiSeq 2500. A second PCR of about 6 to 12 cycles was run with a J-beta primer mix and a sample-barcoded 5' primer. Each TCR beta cDNA molecule received a unique molecular identifier from a template-switch 5' adaptor carrying 12 random nucleotides. At least 2.5 million CDR3-containing paired-end reads were obtained from each sample. First-strand cDNA was synthesized from all RNA with the Mint cDNA synthesis kit, primed by a TRBC-specific oligonucleotide. After uracil-DNA glycosylase treatment, a first 18-cycle PCR used universal primers M1SS and BC2_uni_R on all cDNA. The original pipeline was this. For normalization, 1 million high-quality reads, each with a distinct molecular identifier, were randomly selected from each sample. Reads with shared molecular identifiers were discarded instead of being binned into consensus sequences. CDR3 identification, clonotype clustering and error correction used MiTCR with a Q25 quality threshold and the strictest error-elimination algorithm. A nonparametric unseen species model with Euler transformation was used to estimate lower-bound total TCR beta diversity. The public sequencing data were trimmed at Q25 with fastp and processed into clonotypes with MiXCR by TCRdb, which kept only in-frame beta chains. Rows matching on CDR3 protein sequence are summarized as one entry with the most common DNA and genes. In this record, the V and J calls reflect TCRdb's handling and not the investigators' own analysis. The sample table records about 690,000 distinct CDR3 sequences; roughly 43% of these occur just once. About 30% of the sample is in the top ten clones.

Source material: blood. The clonotype comes from a man of 80 years or more in good health. The sequence links TRBV6-2 or TRBV6-3 to TRBJ2-1, and TRBD2 aligns with 8 junction nucleotides. The bases read TGTGCCAACAGTCAAAGGACTAGCCCCTACAATGAGCAGTTCTTC. It translates to CANSQRTSPYNEQFF.